This T cell receptor beta chain was retrieved from a study of T-cell reconstitution after alpha-beta-depleted transplantation in children. This CDR3 has 13 amino acids. In germline, CDR1 is DFQATT, CDR2 SNEGSKA (reference sequence). Trimming removed 6 bases at V and 1 base at J, with 12 bases between. For TCRbeta, the library was prepared with unique molecular identifiers. A single record per CDR3 protein comes from TCRdb applying MiXCR to the PCR reads. The table records about 640,000 distinct CDR3 sequences, about 15% of them present only once. This clonotype was found once. The material was PBMCs from the stem cell graft donor, obtained from the stem cell graft. This chain links TRBV20-1 with TRBJ2-5; no firm D call. This receptor was identified in a human donor who donated a stem cell graft to a child with acute myeloid leukemia. The CDR3 coding sequence is TGCAGTGCAATAAAGGCAGGCCAAGAGACCCAGTACTTC. Translation: CSAIKAGQETQYF.